Each of the 29 T cell receptor beta chains below was sequenced from the same sample in a study of chemoradiotherapy in HPV16-positive cancers. The table came from immunoSEQ multiplex PCR; TCRdb's copy has only in-frame clones and leaves some out. The table records over 6,500 clones, 70% to 75% of them present only once. The source material was tumor tissue, sampled from a patient who underwent chemoradiotherapy. The receptors stem from a human donor with HPV-associated anogenital cancer.

The chain carries TRBV6-6 and TRBJ1-1; D is unresolved. CDR3 length: 13 amino acids. V was shortened by 4 bases and J by 3 bases, with 9 bases between the two germline ends. Germline values: CDR1 MNHNY, CDR2 SVGAGI (reference sequence). The CDR3: CASSSNRDTEAFF. Written as DNA, the CDR3 is TGTGCCAGCAGTTCCAATCGGGACACTGAAGCTTTCTTT.

The chain couples TRBV10-3 to TRBJ1-5, with D unresolved. Trimming removed 0 bases from V and 0 bases from J, with 9 bases in between. This CDR3 spans 16 amino acids. Germline lookup yields CDR1 ENHRY and CDR2 SYGVKD. CDR3 residues: CAISESSPDSNQPQHF. The CDR3 nucleotides are TGTGCCATCAGTGAGTCCAGCCCGGATAGCAATCAGCCCCAGCATTTT.

Remarks on this clone: One junction end disagrees with the germline gene, perhaps due to a read error. Here the CDR3 reads CATSPTLASYEQYF. CDR3 DNA: TGTGCCACCTCACCAACATTAGCCTCCTACGAGCAGTACTTC. This chain uses TRBV18 with TRBJ2-7, with D uncertain. Germline loops: CDR1 KGHSH, CDR2 LQKENI. The CDR3 extends over 14 amino acids.

The rearrangement joins TRBV6-6 to TRBJ1-1, with 7 bases lining up with TRBD1. The CDR3 is 14 amino acids. The V gene's germline CDR1 is MNHNY and CDR2 SVGAGI (reference sequence). V trimming: 6 bases; J trimming: 4 bases; junction bases outside the gene matches: 8. Here the CDR3 reads CASRKTGDGTEAFF. CDR3 DNA sequence: TGTGCCAGCAGAAAAACAGGGGATGGCACTGAAGCTTTCTTT.

This rearrangement joins TRBV14 to TRBJ1-2; maybe TRBD1 (6 bases). Trimming left V 0 bases short and J 11 bases short, with 10 bases between. Germline CDR1 SGHDN, CDR2 FVKESK. The CDR3 loop spans 12 amino acids. CDR3: CASSQEWGQYTF. In DNA form, the CDR3 reads TGTGCCAGCAGCCAAGAGTGGGGGCAGTACACCTTC.

V and J are TRBV5-1 and TRBJ1-1; maybe TRBD1 (6 bases). Germline CDR1 and CDR2: SGHRS and YFSETQ. Trimming left V 0 bases short and J 4 bases short, with 7 bases between. CDR3 length: 13 residues. The CDR3 sequence: CASSLATGTEAFF. Written as DNA, the CDR3 is TGCGCCAGCAGCTTGGCGACAGGCACTGAAGCTTTCTTT.

The chain links TRBV6-6 to TRBJ1-3; 8 bases agree with TRBD1. V shed 5 bases and J 4 bases; nucleotides not matched to a gene: 7. This CDR3 is built from 15 residues. CDR1 MNHNY and CDR2 SVGAGI come from the germline V gene (reference sequence). The CDR3 spells CASSRTGNQGNTIYF. CDR3 nucleotide sequence: TGTGCCAGCAGTCGGACAGGGAATCAAGGAAACACCATATATTTT.

The CDR3 DNA sequence: TGCGCCAGCAGCTTGGCTGGACAGGCCAACAATGAGCAGTTCTTC. This translates into CASSLAGQANNEQFF. The chain recombines TRBV5-1 with TRBJ2-1; 7 bases fit TRBD1. J gave up 5 bases and V 0 bases, and 5 bases lay outside the gene matches. The germline gives CDR1 SGHRS, CDR2 YFSETQ. This CDR3 has 15 amino acids.

V gene TRBV5-1 combines with J gene TRBJ1-2; TRBD1 might be the D (5 bases). V lost 4 bases to trimming and J lost 4 bases, with 14 bases between them. The CDR3 has 14 amino acids. Germline V gives CDR1 SGHRS, CDR2 YFSETQ. CDR3 amino acids: CASSTGEDTYGYTF. For the CDR3, the DNA is TGCGCCAGCAGCACAGGAGAGGACACCTATGGCTACACCTTC. The full variable domain, with the rest looked up from reference TRBV5-1 and TRBJ1-2, is KAGVTQTPRYLIKTRGQQVTLSCSPISGHRSVSWYQQTPGQGLQFLFEYFSETQRNKGNFPGRFSGRQFSNSRSEMNVSTLELGDSALYLCASSTGEDTYGYTFGSGTRLTVV.

Regarding this clone: At one end the junction does not follow the germline gene, possibly because of a read error. This rearrangement joins TRBV10-3 to TRBJ2-5, with 8 bases lining up with TRBD1. This CDR3 contains 15 residues. Germline V CDR1 and CDR2: ENHRY, SYGVKD. The CDR3 nucleotides are TGTGCCATCAGTGACACAGGGGGAGGTCAAGAGGCCCAGTACTTC. It specifies CAISDTGGGQEAQYF.

This chain uses TRBV7-9 with TRBJ2-1, with 11 positions matching TRBD2. Germline V CDR1 and CDR2: SEHNR, FQNEAQ (reference sequence). CDR3 length: 18 amino acids. With 3 bases clipped from V and 4 bases from J, the junction kept 11 bases outside the gene matches. The CDR3 DNA follows: TGTGCCAGCAGCTTGGGTAGGATCGGGACTAGCGGTTACAATGAGCAGTTCTTC. It is translated as CASSLGRIGTSGYNEQFF. Full variable domain (remainder filled in from reference TRBV7-9 and TRBJ2-1): DTGVSQNPRHKITKRGQNVTFRCDPISEHNRLYWYRQTLGQGPEFLTYFQNEAQLEKSRLLSDRFSAERPKGSFSTLEIQRTEQGDSAMYLCASSLGRIGTSGYNEQFFGPGTRLTVL.

V usage is TRBV27 and J usage is TRBJ2-1, with 7 bases identical to TRBD2. The length of the CDR3 is 18 residues. Germline V CDR1 and CDR2: MNHEY, SMNVEV (reference sequence). The junction had 15 bases not matched to a gene; V was cut back by 5 bases and J by 2 bases. In DNA, the CDR3 is TGTGCCAGCAGTCCGCGATTGACTAGCCTTGATGCCTACAATGAGCAGTTCTTC. This translates into CASSPRLTSLDAYNEQFF.

Note on this clone: The sample contains more than one DNA sequence encoding this CDR3. The CDR3 sequence: CASSLAGIQETQYF. The CDR3 DNA is TGTGCCAGCAGCTTAGCGGGGATTCAAGAGACCCAGTACTTC. V gene TRBV7-2 combines with J gene TRBJ2-5; D is uncertain. The germline V and J ends were trimmed by 0 bases and 2 bases, with 7 bases remaining between them. The CDR3 has 14 residues. Germline CDR1 and CDR2: SGHTA and FQGNSA.

Here the CDR3 DNA reads TGTGCCAGCAGCCCCGACACCTACGAGCAGTACTTC. It encodes CASSPDTYEQYF. The chain is built from TRBV11-1 and TRBJ2-7, with unresolved D. Germline CDR1 and CDR2: SGHAT and FQDESV (reference sequence). This CDR3 spans 12 amino acids. Trimming removed 5 bases from V and 2 bases from J, with 7 bases in between.

This sequence joins TRBV29-1 and TRBJ1-2; 7 nucleotides agree with TRBD1. This CDR3 comprises 13 residues. V lost 4 bases to trimming and J lost 7 bases; unmatched junction nucleotides: 9. Germline loops: CDR1 SQVTM, CDR2 ANQGSEA. CDR3 sequence reads: CSVVGTAGGGYTF. The CDR3 DNA follows: TGCAGCGTTGTGGGAACGGCAGGGGGTGGCTACACCTTC.

A note on this clone: The same CDR3 also results from other DNA sequences found in this sample. V and J are TRBV10-3 and TRBJ2-3; D unresolved. V lost 5 bases to trimming and J lost 0 bases, with 9 bases between them. The germline CDR1 and CDR2 sequences are ENHRY and SYGVKD. The CDR3 runs to 14 residues. The CDR3 protein is CAISLAGSTDTQYF. Here the CDR3 DNA reads TGTGCCATCAGTCTCGCAGGCAGCACAGATACGCAGTATTTT.

Only a few counts were recorded for this clone. The J gene is TRBJ1-2, the V gene TRBV11-3; D not certain. This CDR3 is built from 13 residues. Looked up from germline, CDR1 is SGHNT and CDR2 is YENEEA. V was cut by 0 bases and J by 2 bases, with 4 bases left in between. CDR3 in DNA: TGTGCCAGCAGCTTAGATCGCAACTATGGCTACACCTTC. It yields the protein CASSLDRNYGYTF.

The V call is TRBV7-3, the J call TRBJ2-3; a weak D match, TRBD2 (6 bases). Germline CDR1 and CDR2: SGHTA and FQGTGA. The CDR3 has 15 residues. The V gene lost 1 base and the J gene lost 1 base, with 9 bases spanning the gap. The CDR3 here is CASSLMAGRTDTQYF. The CDR3 nucleotides read TGTGCCAGCAGCTTAATGGCGGGACGCACAGATACGCAGTATTTT.

This chain connects TRBV7-6 to TRBJ1-2; D might be TRBD1 (5 bases). CDR1 and CDR2 (germline): SGHVS, FNYEAQ. CDR3 length: 17 residues. The V end lost 1 base, the J end lost 0 bases, and 15 bases lay between the germline ends. The CDR3 DNA reads TGTGCCAGCAGCTTAGATGGGGGAGAGGGGCCTAACTATGGCTACACCTTC. This translates into CASSLDGGEGPNYGYTF.

This chain uses TRBV7-3 with TRBJ2-3; TRBD2 aligns across 15 bases. The CDR3 is 15 residues long. Germline V gene sequence: CDR1 SGHTA, CDR2 FQGTGA. With 8 bases clipped from V and 6 bases from J, the junction kept 6 bases outside the gene matches. The CDR3 DNA sequence: TGTGCCAGCGGACTAGCGGGGGGGATCGGGGATACGCAGTATTTT. Protein sequence: CASGLAGGIGDTQYF.

This sequence joins TRBV30 and TRBJ1-6, with no clear D. This CDR3 is built from 14 residues. The V gene lost 2 bases and the J gene lost 8 bases, with 13 bases spanning the gap. Per the germline V gene, CDR1 is GTSNPN and CDR2 is SVGIG (reference sequence). The CDR3 coding sequence is TGTGCCTGGAGTCCACCGGGGTCGGATTCACCCCTCCACTTT. Translation gives CAWSPPGSDSPLHF.

J is TRBJ2-5 and V is TRBV5-6; D is ambiguous. This CDR3 region has 17 residues. CDR1 is SGHDT, CDR2 YYEEEE, per germline. V lost 0 bases and J 4 bases, leaving 19 bases between the germline ends. This chain's CDR3 is CASSLGIWVGRGETQYF. Written as DNA, the CDR3 is TGTGCCAGCAGCTTGGGTATCTGGGTCGGACGCGGAGAGACCCAGTACTTC.

The genes are TRBV11-2 and TRBJ1-5; no firm D call. Germline V gene sequence: CDR1 SGHAT, CDR2 FQNNGV. With 1 base removed from V and 3 bases from J, the gap between germline ends came to 10 bases. This CDR3 contains 15 residues. CDR3 DNA: TGTGCCAGCAGCTTAGGGGGTAGGTTCAATCAGCCCCAGCATTTT. The encoded protein is CASSLGGRFNQPQHF. The whole variable domain, remainder taken from reference TRBV11-2 and TRBJ1-5, is EAGVAQSPRYKIIEKRQSVAFWCNPISGHATLYWYQQILGQGPKLLIQFQNNGVVDDSQLPKDRFSAERLKGVDSTLKIQPAKLEDSAVYLCASSLGGRFNQPQHFGDGTRLSIL.

The V call is TRBV27, the J call TRBJ2-7, with a weak D call TRBD2 (5 bases). This CDR3 is 12 amino acids long. Trimming shortened V by 0 bases and J by 10 bases, and 10 bases separated the two germline ends. CDR1 is MNHEY, CDR2 SMNVEV, per germline (reference sequence). CDR3 DNA: TGTGCCAGCAGTTTATCTCGAGGGCAACAGTACTTC. Protein product: CASSLSRGQQYF.

This clone has a handful of counts. The chain recombines TRBV10-3 with TRBJ1-2, with 7 bases lining up with TRBD1. Germline CDR1 and CDR2: ENHRY and SYGVKD. V lost 2 bases to trimming and J lost 10 bases; unmatched junction nucleotides: 7. CDR3 length equals 13 residues. In nucleotides, the CDR3 is TGTGCCATCAGTGAGCCCTCCAGGGGGTCCTACACCTTC. It encodes CAISEPSRGSYTF.

The J gene is TRBJ2-2, the V gene TRBV4-2; 11 bases map to TRBD1. The CDR3 extends over 16 amino acids. After removal of 1 base from V and 3 bases from J, the junction contained 1 base not matched to a gene. Germline V gene lookup returns CDR1 LGHNA and CDR2 YNFKEQ. CDR3 bases: TGTGCCAGCAGCCAAGGGGACAGGGGGGACACCGGGGAGCTGTTTTTT. Its protein product is CASSQGDRGDTGELFF.

This clone was found a few times. The V call is TRBV20-1, the J call TRBJ1-1; no firm D call. This CDR3 has 11 amino acids. Germline V gene data show CDR1 as DFQATT and CDR2 as SNEGSKA (reference sequence). V lost 3 bases, J lost 0 bases, and 2 bases lay in between. CDR3 coding DNA: TGCAGTGCTAGGGTGAACACTGAAGCTTTCTTT. It specifies CSARVNTEAFF.

In its sample, this clone was seen a few times. This chain joins TRBV5-6 and TRBJ2-7, with D unresolved. Trimming left V 3 bases short and J 6 bases short, with 7 bases between. Germline assignment: CDR1 SGHDT and CDR2 YYEEEE. This CDR3 has 11 residues. The CDR3 region is CASSSGGEQYF. CDR3 coding DNA: TGTGCCAGCAGCTCTGGTGGCGAGCAGTACTTC.

This clone occurred a few times. No DNA is shown, since the ends of the CDR3 on it are uncertain; the CDR3 is the one TCRdb lists. V and J are TRBV19 and TRBJ1-5; the table gives TRBD1 as D, unverified against the DNA. Counting both end residues, the CDR3 totals 14 amino acids. Germline CDR1 is LNHDA and CDR2 is SQIVND (reference sequence). The CDR3 reads CASTTVEGAQPQHF.